The T cell receptor beta chain under discussion was sequenced for a study of shared clonotypes between healthy human individuals. Study outcomes and limitations: The low donor count limited represented genetic and exposure-history diversity. Non-shared clonotypes had lower generation probabilities than clonotypes shared by all four sorted-subset donors.

Authors' processing steps: From ImmunoSEQ came sequences covering only the junction and carrying no quality scores, so filtering differed. The repertoire was sequenced with immunoSEQ multiplex PCR; TCRdb's copy has only in-frame clones and lacks some. Clone size and V and J calls were adopted from that table, with D and trimming inferred from the DNA. In the table there are around 1,000,000 clones, 70% to 85% of which are singletons. A remark on this clone: Its matching antigen is unknown.

Germline values: CDR1 MNHNY, CDR2 SVGAGI (reference sequence). Trimming cost V 4 bases and J 9 bases; bases outside gene matches: 8. The CDR3 spans 13 residues. The receptor's source is a man aged 18-30 years in good health. Some clones in this sample may be carry-over from other donors' samples. The sequenced sample consisted of memory CD4+ T cells from PBMCs. Subset here: CD45RA-negative fraction. The chain couples TRBV6-6 to TRBJ1-2, with 7 positions matching TRBD1. CDR3 protein: CASSSPTGHSYTF. The CDR3 nucleotides read TGTGCCAGCAGTTCCCCGACAGGGCATAGCTACACCTTC.